Listed below are T cell receptor beta chains from one sample, sequenced in a study of early T cells in non-severe SARS-CoV-2 infection. TCRdb ran MiXCR on the 5' RACE reads and lists one entry per CDR3 protein. Of fewer than 100,000 distinct CDR3 sequences listed, roughly 5.7% are singletons. The sample consisted of whole blood. The receptors derive from an adult who was a healthcare worker with PCR-confirmed SARS-CoV-2 infection or an uninfected control (not recorded which). Each CDR3 is given without its conserved first and last residue. For some rows the clone size is stated as once, few or many, or as a class when expanded; others skip it.

TRBJ2-3,many,TRBV4-3,ASSQGLNMNTDTQY
TRBJ2-2,many,TRBV12-3/TRBV12-4,ASSLYQGTGELF
TRBJ2-3,.,TRBV5-1,ASSLWDYSTTDTQY
TRBJ2-3,many,TRBV12-3/TRBV12-4,ASSLSGGADTQY
TRBJ1-6,few,TRBV7-9,ASSPAGTGDSPLH
TRBJ1-5,many,TRBV7-9,ASSPDGIQPQH
TRBJ2-7,many,TRBV7-9,ASSLHTYEQY
TRBJ2-3,many,TRBV7-9,ASSADTDTQY
TRBJ1-4,few,TRBV18,ASSPPVREREEKLF
TRBJ2-7,.,TRBV6-1,ASTRRGPYEQY
TRBJ1-1,few,TRBV6-2/TRBV6-3,ASSYSTVNTEAF
TRBJ2-1,.,TRBV4-3,ASSQDRSSAYNEQF
TRBJ2-5,many,TRBV11-2,ASSLSWTQETQY
TRBJ1-1,few,TRBV27,ASSFVGAFGDTEAF
TRBJ2-3,.,TRBV27,ASSLLPLGEQY
TRBJ2-7,.,TRBV3-1,ASSQAPGQSSYEQY
TRBJ2-2,many,TRBV7-9,ASSLRGLNTGELF
TRBJ2-2,few,TRBV5-1,ASRRTGDISNTGELF
TRBJ2-7,many,TRBV10-2,ASNTGGNEQY
TRBJ2-1,many,TRBV20-1,SAHDFNHEQF
TRBJ2-3,many,TRBV5-1,ASSLEGRLAGTDTQY
TRBJ2-5,.,TRBV20-1,SVRGSGAQETQY
TRBJ2-1,many,TRBV7-7,ASSLTGAKGDEQF
TRBJ2-5,few,TRBV20-1,SAVQGAGRETQY
TRBJ1-6,many,TRBV9,ASSVAGAYNSPLH
TRBJ2-1,.,TRBV27,ASNPSGGPNEQF
TRBJ2-2,many,TRBV7-9,ASSLGGGRGTGELF
TRBJ1-4,.,TRBV6-5,ASSYGVLGEKLF
TRBJ2-1,.,TRBV7-2,ASSSQGFDNNEQF
TRBJ2-7,many,TRBV7-9,ASSLVRAPYEQY
TRBJ2-6,few,TRBV28,ASGSQISGANVLT
TRBJ2-2,few,TRBV20-1,ATGARMGTGELF
TRBJ2-7,medium-sized,TRBV28,ASSPGTDTYEQY
TRBJ2-3,many,TRBV20-1,SARTNTDTQY
TRBJ2-5,many,TRBV5-5,ASSLRGPQETQY
TRBJ2-7,many,TRBV6-2/TRBV6-3,ASSFTVPYEQY
TRBJ2-6,few,TRBV19,ASSIIPGQDSGANVLT
TRBJ2-3,.,TRBV5-4,ASSLEAASTDTQY
TRBJ2-2,.,TRBV20-1,SAKIAPDTGELF
TRBJ2-7,few,TRBV7-9,ASSGGRTGTLYEQY
TRBJ2-1,many,TRBV4-3,ASSHDFQGFLQF
TRBJ2-7,.,TRBV27,ASSLRGGSSYEQY
TRBJ2-5,many,TRBV6-5,ASSRRQLDFQETQY
TRBJ1-5,many,TRBV5-5,ASSLVGAVGQPQH
TRBJ2-1,many,TRBV11-2,ASRPSGGLGNEQF
TRBJ2-7,many,TRBV12-3/TRBV12-4,ASSLGPYPYEQY
TRBJ2-1,.,TRBV12-3/TRBV12-4,ASSLSGKTYNEQF
TRBJ2-5,many,TRBV27,ASSPTSGQGETQY
TRBJ2-5,many,TRBV18,ASSGQRKHQYQETQY
TRBJ2-2,few,TRBV10-3,AISAWRGNTGELF
TRBJ2-5,many,TRBV3-2,ASSHSTGRRQETQY
TRBJ2-6,few,TRBV19,ASTNPPGANVLT
TRBJ2-7,many,TRBV7-2,ASSRSGAYEQY
TRBJ2-3,many,TRBV10-3,AISRTGGTDTQY
TRBJ2-7,few,TRBV18,ASSPGSGEPYEQY